This TCR beta chain came from a study of beta chain features in type 1 diabetes. Reverse transcribing all isolated RNA meant expressed TCRB transcripts were sequenced. Data came from immunoSEQ multiplex PCR; TCRdb stores just in-frame clones and leaves some out. The sample includes about 290,000 clones, 7.5% to 9.5% of them seen just once. Sequencing input: central memory CD4+ T cells from blood. This receptor was taken from a woman between 18 and 29 years old in good health.

The CDR3 DNA follows: TGTGCCAGCAGCCGGAGCCGGGTAGCCTACGAGCAGTACTTC. Its translation is CASSRSRVAYEQYF. V usage is TRBV6-6 and J usage is TRBJ2-7; D gene uncertain. This CDR3 is 14 amino acids long. Germline V lookup: CDR1 MNHNY, CDR2 SVGAGI (reference sequence). Trimming left V 6 bases short and J 2 bases short, with 14 bases between.